The clone carrying this T cell receptor beta chain was counted between two and nine times. The CDR3 runs to 14 residues. CDR1 SGHTA and CDR2 FQGNSA come from the germline V gene. V gave up 5 bases and J gave up 4 bases, with 12 bases separating them. The time point: after dendritic cell vaccination, including at tumor progression/relapse. These data belong to a study of glioma-infiltrating T cells after dendritic cell vaccination. Amplification used 60 V beta primers and 13 J beta primers. Clones were read by immunoSEQ multiplex PCR, and TCRdb kept only the in-frame ones, dropping some. The sample lists 75,000 to 95,000 clones, around 86% occurring once.

The rearrangement joins TRBV7-2 to TRBJ2-4; D is unresolved. This sample comprised blood, obtained after dendritic cell vaccination. This clonotype was obtained from a human donor with glioblastoma. CDR3 coding DNA: TGTGCCAGCAGCCCCCGAACAATGAAAAACATTCAGTACTTC. Amino acids: CASSPRTMKNIQYF.